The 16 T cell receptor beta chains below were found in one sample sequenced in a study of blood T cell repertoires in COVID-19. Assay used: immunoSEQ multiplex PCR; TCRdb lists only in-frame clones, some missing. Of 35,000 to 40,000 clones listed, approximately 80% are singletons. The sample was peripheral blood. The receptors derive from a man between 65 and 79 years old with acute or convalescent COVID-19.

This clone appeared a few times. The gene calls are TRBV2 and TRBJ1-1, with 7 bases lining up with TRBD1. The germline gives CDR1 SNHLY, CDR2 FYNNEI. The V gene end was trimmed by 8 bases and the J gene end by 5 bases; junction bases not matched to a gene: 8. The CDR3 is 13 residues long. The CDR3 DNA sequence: TGTGCCAGCCAATTACAGGGGAAAACTGAAGCTTTCTTT. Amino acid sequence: CASQLQGKTEAFF.

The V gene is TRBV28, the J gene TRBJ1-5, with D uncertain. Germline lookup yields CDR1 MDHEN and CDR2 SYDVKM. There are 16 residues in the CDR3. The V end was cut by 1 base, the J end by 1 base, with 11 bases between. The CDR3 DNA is TGTGCCAGCAGTTTATACGGGAGAGCCAGCAATCAGCCCCAGCATTTT. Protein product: CASSLYGRASNQPQHF.

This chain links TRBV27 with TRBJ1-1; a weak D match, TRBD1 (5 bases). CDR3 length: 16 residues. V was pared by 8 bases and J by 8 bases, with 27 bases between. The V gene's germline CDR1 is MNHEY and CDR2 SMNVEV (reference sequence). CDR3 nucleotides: TGTGCCAGCGGCCAACCTATACCAGGGCCACCTAACGAAGCTTTCTTT. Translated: CASGQPIPGPPNEAFF.

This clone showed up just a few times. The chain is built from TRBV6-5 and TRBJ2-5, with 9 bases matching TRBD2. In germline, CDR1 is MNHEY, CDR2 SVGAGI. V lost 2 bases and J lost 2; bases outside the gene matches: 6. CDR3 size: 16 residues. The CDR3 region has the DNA TGTGCCAGCAGTTACCCAAAAGCGGGGGGACAAGAGACCCAGTACTTC. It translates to CASSYPKAGGQETQYF.

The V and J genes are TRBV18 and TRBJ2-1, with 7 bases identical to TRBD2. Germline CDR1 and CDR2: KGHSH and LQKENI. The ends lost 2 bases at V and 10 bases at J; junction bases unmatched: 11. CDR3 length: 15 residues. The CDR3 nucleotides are TGTGCCAGCTCACCAAGGGCGGGACCGGGGGGAGAGCAGTTCTTC. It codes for CASSPRAGPGGEQFF.

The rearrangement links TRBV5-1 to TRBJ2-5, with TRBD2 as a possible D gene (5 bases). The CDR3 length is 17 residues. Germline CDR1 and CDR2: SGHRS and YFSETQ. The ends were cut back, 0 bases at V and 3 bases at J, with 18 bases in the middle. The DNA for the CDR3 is TGCGCCAGCAGCTTGGCTATTCTAGCCCCAGGCGAAGAGACCCAGTACTTC. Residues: CASSLAILAPGEETQYF.

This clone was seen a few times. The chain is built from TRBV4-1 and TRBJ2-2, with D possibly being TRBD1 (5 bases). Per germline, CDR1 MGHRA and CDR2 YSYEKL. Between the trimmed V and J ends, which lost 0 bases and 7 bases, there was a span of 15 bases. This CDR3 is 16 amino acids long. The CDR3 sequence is CASSQDPGHKFGELFF. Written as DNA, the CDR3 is TGCGCCAGCAGCCAAGATCCCGGACACAAATTCGGGGAGCTGTTTTTT.

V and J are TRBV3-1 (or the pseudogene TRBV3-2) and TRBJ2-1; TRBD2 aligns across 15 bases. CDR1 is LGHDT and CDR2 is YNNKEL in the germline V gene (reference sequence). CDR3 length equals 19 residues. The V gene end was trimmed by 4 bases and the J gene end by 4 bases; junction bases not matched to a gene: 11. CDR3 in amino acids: CASSPLRTSGRAGYNEQFF. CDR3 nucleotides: TGTGCCAGCAGCCCCCTTAGGACTAGCGGGAGGGCCGGGTACAATGAGCAGTTCTTC.

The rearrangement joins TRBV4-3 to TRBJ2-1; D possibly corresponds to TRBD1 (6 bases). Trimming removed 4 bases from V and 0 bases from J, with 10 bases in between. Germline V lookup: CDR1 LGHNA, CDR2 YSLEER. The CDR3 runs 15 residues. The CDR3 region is CASSRRTASYNEQFF. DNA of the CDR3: TGCGCCAGCAGCCGTAGGACAGCCTCCTACAATGAGCAGTTCTTC.

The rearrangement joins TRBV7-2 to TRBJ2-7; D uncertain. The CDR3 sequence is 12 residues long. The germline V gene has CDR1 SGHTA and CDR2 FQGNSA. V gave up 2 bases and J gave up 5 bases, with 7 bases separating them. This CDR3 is CASSLTGDEQYF. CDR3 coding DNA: TGTGCCAGCAGCTTAACCGGAGACGAGCAGTACTTC.

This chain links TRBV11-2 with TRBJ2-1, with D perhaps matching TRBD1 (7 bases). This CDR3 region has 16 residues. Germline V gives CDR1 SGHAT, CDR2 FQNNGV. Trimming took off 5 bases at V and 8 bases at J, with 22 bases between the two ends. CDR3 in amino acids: CASSRGATGRSDEQFF. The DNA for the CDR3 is TGTGCCAGCAGCCGTGGGGCGACAGGGAGGAGCGATGAGCAGTTCTTC.

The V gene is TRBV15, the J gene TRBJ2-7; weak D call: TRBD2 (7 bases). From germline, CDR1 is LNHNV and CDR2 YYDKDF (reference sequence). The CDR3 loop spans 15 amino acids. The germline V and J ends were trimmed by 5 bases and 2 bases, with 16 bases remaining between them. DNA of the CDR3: TGTGCCACCAGCCTCTCTCGGGGGGCGGCCTACGAGCAGTACTTC. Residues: CATSLSRGAAYEQYF. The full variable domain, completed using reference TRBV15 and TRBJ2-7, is DAMVIQNPRYQVTQFGKPVTLSCSQTLNHNVMYWYQQKSSQAPKLLFHYYDKDFNNEADTPDNFQSRRPNTSFCFLDIRSPGLGDTAMYLCATSLSRGAAYEQYFGPGTRLTVT.

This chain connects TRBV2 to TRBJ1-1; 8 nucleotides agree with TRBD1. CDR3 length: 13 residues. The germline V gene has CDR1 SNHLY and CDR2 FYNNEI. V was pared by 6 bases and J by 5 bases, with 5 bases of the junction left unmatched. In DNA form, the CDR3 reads TGTGCCAGCAGCGGACAGGGACGGACTGAAGCTTTCTTT. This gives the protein CASSGQGRTEAFF.

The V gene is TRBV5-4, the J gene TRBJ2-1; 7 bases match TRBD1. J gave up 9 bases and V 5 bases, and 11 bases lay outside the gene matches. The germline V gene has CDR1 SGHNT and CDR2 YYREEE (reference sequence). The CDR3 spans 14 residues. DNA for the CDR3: TGTGCCAGCAGTGGACAAGGGACAGCCGTTGAGCAGTTCTTC. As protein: CASSGQGTAVEQFF.

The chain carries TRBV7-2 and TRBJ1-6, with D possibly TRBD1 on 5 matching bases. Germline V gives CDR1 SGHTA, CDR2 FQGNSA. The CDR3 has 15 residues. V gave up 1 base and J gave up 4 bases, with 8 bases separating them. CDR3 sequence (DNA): TGTGCCAGCAGCTTAGACCAGGGTTATAATTCACCCCTCCACTTT. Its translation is CASSLDQGYNSPLHF.

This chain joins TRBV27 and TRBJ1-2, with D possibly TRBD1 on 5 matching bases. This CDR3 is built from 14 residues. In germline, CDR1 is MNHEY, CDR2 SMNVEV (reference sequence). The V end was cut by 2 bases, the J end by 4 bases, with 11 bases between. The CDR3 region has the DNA TGTGCCAGCAGTTTAAGGCAGGGCACCTATGGCTACACCTTC. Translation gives CASSLRQGTYGYTF.